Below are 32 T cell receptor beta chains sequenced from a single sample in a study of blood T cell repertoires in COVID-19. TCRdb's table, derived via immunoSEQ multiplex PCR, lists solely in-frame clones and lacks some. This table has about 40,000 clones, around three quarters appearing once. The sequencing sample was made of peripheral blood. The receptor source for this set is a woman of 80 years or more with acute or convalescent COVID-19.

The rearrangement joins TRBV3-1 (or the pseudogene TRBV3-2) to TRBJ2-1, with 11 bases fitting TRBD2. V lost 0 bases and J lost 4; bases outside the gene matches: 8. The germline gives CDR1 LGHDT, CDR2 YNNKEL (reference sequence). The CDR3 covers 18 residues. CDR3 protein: CASSQESRGLAAYNEQFF. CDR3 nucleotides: TGTGCCAGCAGCCAAGAGTCGAGGGGACTAGCGGCGTACAATGAGCAGTTCTTC.

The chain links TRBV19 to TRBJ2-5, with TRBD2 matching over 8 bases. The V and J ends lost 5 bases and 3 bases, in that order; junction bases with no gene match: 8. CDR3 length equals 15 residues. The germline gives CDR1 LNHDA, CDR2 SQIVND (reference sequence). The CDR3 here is CASSAYGTSEETQYF. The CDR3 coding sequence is TGTGCCAGTAGTGCATACGGGACTAGTGAAGAGACCCAGTACTTC.

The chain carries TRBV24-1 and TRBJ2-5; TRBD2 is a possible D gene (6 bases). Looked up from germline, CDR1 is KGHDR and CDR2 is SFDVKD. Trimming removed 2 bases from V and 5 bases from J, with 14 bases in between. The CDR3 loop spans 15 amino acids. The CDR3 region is CATSDSREVFETQYF. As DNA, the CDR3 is TGTGCCACCAGTGATTCCAGGGAGGTTTTCGAGACCCAGTACTTC.

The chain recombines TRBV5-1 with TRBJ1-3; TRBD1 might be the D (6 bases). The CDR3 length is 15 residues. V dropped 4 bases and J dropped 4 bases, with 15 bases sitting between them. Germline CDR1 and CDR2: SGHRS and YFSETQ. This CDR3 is CASSPDGTYGNTIYF. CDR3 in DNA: TGCGCCAGCAGCCCGGACGGGACATACGGAAACACCATATATTTT.

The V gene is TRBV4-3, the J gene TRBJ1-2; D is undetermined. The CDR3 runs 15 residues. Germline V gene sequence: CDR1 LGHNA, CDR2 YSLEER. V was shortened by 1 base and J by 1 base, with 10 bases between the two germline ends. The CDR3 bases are TGCGCCAGCAGCCAAGGGGCCAACGGTAACTATGGCTACACCTTC. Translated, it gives CASSQGANGNYGYTF.

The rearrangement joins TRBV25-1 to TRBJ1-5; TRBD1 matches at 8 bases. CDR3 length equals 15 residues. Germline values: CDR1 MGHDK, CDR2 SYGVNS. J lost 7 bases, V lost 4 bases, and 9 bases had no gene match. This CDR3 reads CASSAVTGAEQPQHF. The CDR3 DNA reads TGTGCCAGCAGTGCTGTGACAGGGGCGGAACAGCCCCAGCATTTT.

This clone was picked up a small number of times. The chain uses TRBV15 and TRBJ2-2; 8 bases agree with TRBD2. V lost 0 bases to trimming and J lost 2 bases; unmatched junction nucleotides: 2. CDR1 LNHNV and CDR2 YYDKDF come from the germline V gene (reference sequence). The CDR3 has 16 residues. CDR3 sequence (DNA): TGTGCCACCAGCAGAGATAGCGGGGTAAACACCGGGGAGCTGTTTTTT. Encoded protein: CATSRDSGVNTGELFF.

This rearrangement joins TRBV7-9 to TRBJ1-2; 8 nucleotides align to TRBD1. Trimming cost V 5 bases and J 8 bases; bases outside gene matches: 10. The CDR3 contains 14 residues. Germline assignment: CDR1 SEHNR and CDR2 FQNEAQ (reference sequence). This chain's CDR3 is CASSVPRGHQGYTF. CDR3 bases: TGTGCCAGCAGCGTACCCAGGGGGCATCAGGGCTACACCTTC.

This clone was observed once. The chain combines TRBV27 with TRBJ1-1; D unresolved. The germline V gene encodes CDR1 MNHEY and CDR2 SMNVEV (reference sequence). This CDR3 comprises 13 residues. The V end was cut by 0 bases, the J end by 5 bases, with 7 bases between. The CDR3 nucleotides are TGTGCCAGCAGTTTATCGACCGGGACTGAAGCTTTCTTT. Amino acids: CASSLSTGTEAFF.

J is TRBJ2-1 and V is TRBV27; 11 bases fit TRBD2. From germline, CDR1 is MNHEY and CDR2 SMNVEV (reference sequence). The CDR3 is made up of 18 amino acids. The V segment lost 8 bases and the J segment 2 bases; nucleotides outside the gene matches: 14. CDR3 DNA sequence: TGTGCCAGCTCCCCCCTCCTAGCGGGAGGTACTACCTACAATGAGCAGTTCTTC. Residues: CASSPLLAGGTTYNEQFF.

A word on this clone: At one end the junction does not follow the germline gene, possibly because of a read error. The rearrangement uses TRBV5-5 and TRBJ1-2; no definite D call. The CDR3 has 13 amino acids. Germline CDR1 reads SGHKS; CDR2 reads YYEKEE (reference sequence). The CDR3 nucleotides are TGTGCCAGCAGCCGGAGTCCCGCGGGAGGCTACATCTTC. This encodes CASSRSPAGGYIF.

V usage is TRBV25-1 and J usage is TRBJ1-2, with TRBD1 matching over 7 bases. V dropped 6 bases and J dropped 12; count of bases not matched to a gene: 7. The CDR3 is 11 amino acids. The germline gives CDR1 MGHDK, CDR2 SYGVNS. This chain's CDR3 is CASRGTGVNTF. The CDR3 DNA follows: TGTGCCAGCAGGGGAACAGGGGTTAACACCTTC.

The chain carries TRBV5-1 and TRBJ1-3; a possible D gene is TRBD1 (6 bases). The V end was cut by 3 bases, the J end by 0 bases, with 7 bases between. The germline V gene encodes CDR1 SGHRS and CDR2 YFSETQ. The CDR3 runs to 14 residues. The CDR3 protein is CASSSDSSGNTIYF. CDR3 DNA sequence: TGCGCCAGCAGCTCGGACAGCTCTGGAAACACCATATATTTT.

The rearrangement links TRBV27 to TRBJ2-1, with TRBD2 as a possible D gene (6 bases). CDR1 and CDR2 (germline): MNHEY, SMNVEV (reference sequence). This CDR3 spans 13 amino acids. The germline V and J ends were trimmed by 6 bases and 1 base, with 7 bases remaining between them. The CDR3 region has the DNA TGTGCCAGCAGGGGAGGTTCCTACAATGAGCAGTTCTTC. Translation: CASRGGSYNEQFF.

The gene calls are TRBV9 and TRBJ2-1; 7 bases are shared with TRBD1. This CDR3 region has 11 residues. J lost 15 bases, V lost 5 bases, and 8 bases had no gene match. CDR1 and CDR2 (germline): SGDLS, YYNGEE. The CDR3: CASRVGTEWFF. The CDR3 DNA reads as TGTGCCAGCAGGGTCGGGACAGAATGGTTCTTC.

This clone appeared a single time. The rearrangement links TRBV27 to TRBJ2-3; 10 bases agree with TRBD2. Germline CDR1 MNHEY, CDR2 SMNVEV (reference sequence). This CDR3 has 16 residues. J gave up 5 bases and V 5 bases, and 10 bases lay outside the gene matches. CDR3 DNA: TGTGCCAGCAGTCCTACAGCGGGAGGGCCAGGAGATACGCAGTATTTT. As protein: CASSPTAGGPGDTQYF.

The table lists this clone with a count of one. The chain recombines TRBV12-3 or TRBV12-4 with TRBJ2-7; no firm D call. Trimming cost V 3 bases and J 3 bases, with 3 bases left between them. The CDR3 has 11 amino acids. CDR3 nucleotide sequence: TGTGCCAGCAGTTTCCTCTACGAGCAGTACTTC. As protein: CASSFLYEQYF.

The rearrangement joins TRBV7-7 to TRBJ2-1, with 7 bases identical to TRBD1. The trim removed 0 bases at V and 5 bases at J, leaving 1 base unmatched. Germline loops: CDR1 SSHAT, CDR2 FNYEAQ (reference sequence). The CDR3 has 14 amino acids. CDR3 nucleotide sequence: TGTGCCAGCAGCTTAGCGGGGACAGACAATGAGCAGTTCTTC. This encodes CASSLAGTDNEQFF. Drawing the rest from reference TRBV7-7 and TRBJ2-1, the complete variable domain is GAGVSQSPRYKVTKRGQDVTLRCDPISSHATLYWYQQALGQGPEFLTYFNYEAQPDKSGLPSDRFSAERPEGSISTLTIQRTEQRDSAMYRCASSLAGTDNEQFFGPGTRLTVL.

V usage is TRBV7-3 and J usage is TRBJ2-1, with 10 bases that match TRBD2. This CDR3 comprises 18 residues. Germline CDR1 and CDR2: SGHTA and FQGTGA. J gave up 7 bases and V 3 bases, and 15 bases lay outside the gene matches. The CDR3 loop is CASSFGAGGPIGKNEQFF. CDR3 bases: TGTGCCAGCAGCTTTGGAGCGGGAGGGCCAATTGGGAAAAATGAGCAGTTCTTC.

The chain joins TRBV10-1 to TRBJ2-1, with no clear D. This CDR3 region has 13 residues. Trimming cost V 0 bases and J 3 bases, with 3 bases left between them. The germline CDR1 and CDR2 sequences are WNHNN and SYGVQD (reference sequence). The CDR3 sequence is CASSESGYNEQFF. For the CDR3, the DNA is TGCGCCAGCAGTGAGTCCGGCTACAATGAGCAGTTCTTC.

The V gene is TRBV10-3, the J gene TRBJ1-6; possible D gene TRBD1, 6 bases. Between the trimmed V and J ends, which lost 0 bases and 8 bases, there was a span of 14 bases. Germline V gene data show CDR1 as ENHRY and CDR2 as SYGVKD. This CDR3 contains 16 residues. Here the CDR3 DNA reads TGTGCCATCAGTGAGTCCCTCGCGGGGGGCCATTCACCCCTCCACTTT. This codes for CAISESLAGGHSPLHF.

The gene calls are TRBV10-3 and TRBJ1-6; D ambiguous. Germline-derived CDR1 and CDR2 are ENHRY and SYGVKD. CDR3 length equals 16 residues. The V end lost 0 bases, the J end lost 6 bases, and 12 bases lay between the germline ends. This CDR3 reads CAISESGATGNSPLHF. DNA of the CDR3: TGTGCCATCAGTGAGTCGGGAGCGACCGGTAATTCACCCCTCCACTTT.

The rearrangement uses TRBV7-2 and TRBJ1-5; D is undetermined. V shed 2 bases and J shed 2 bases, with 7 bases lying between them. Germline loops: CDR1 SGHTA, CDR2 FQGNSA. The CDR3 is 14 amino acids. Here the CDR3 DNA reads TGTGCCAGCAGCTTATGGGAGGGCAATCAGCCCCAGCATTTT. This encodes CASSLWEGNQPQHF.

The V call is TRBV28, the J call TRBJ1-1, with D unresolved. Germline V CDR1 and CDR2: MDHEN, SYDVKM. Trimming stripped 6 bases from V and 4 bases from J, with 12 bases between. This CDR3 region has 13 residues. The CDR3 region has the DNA TGTGCCAGCAGGCGGGCAATGGGCACTGAAGCTTTCTTT. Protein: CASRRAMGTEAFF. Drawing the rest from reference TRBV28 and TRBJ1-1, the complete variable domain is DVKVTQSSRYLVKRTGEKVFLECVQDMDHENMFWYRQDPGLGLRLIYFSYDVKMKEKGDIPEGYSVSREKKERFSLILESASTNQTSMYLCASRRAMGTEAFFGQGTRLTVV.

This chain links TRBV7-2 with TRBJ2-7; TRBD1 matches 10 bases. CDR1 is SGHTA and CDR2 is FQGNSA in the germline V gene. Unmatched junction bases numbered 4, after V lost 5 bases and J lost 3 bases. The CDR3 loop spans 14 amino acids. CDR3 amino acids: CASSLRDRGYEQYF. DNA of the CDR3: TGTGCCAGCAGCCTCCGGGACAGGGGCTACGAGCAGTACTTC.

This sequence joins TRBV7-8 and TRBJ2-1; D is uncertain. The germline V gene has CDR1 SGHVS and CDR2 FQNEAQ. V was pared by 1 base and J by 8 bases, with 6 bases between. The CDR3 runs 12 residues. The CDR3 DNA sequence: TGTGCCAGCAGCTTAGGACTTGATGAGCAGTTCTTC. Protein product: CASSLGLDEQFF. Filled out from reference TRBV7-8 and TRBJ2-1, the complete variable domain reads GAGVSQSPRYKVAKRGQDVALRCDPISGHVSLFWYQQALGQGPEFLTYFQNEAQLDKSGLPSDRFFAERPEGSVSTLKIQRTQQEDSAVYLCASSLGLDEQFFGPGTRLTVL.

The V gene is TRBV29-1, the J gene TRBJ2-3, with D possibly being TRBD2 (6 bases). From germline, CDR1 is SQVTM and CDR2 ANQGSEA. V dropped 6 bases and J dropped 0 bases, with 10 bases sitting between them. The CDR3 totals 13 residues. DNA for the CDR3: TGCAGCGTCGGGGACTGGAGCACAGATACGCAGTATTTT. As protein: CSVGDWSTDTQYF.

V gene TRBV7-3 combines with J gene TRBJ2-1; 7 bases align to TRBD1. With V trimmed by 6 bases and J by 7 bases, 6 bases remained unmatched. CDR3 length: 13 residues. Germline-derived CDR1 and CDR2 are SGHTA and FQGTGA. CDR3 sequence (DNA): TGTGCCAGCAGTGAGGGGGCGCGGAATGAGCAGTTCTTC. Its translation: CASSEGARNEQFF. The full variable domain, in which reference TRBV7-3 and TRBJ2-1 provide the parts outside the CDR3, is GAGVSQTPSNKVTEKGKYVELRCDPISGHTALYWYRQSLGQGPEFLIYFQGTGAADDSGLPNDRFFAVRPEGSVSTLKIQRTERGDSAVYLCASSEGARNEQFFGPGTRLTVL.

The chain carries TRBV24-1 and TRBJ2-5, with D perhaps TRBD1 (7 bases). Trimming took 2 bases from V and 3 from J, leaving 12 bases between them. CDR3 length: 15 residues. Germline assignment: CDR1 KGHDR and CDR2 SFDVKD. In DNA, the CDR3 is TGTGCCACCAGTGATTCTCGCAGGGGGGAAGAGACCCAGTACTTC. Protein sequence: CATSDSRRGEETQYF.

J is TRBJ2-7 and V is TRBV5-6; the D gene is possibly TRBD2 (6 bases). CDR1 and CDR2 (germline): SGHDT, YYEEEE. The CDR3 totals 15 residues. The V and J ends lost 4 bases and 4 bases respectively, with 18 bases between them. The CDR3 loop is CASSPTSSGEYEQYF. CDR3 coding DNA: TGTGCCAGCAGCCCTACTAGTTCGGGGGAATACGAGCAGTACTTC. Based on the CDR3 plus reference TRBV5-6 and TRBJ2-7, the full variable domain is DAGVTQSPTHLIKTRGQQVTLRCSPKSGHDTVSWYQQALGQGPQFIFQYYEEEERQRGNFPDRFSGHQFPNYSSELNVNALLLGDSALYLCASSPTSSGEYEQYFGPGTRLTVT.

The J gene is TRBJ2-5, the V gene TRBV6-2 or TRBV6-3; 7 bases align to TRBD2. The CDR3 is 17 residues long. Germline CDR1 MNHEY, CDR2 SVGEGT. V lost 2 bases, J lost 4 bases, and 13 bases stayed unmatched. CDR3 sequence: CASSYTLGAGDRETQYF. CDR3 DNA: TGTGCCAGCAGTTACACCCTAGGGGCGGGAGATCGAGAGACCCAGTACTTC.

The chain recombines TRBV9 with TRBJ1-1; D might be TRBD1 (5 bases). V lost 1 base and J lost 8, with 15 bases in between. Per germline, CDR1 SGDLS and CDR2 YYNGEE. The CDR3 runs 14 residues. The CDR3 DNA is TGTGCCAGCAGCGTATCGGCAGGGATGGTGGAAGCTTTCTTT. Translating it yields CASSVSAGMVEAFF.